Below, one TCR beta chain is given with its context. Antigen unknown. Germline CDR1 is MNHEY and CDR2 is SMNVEV (reference sequence). This CDR3 comprises 12 residues. The V end lost 4 bases, the J end lost 7 bases, and 11 bases lay between the germline ends. The data derive from a study of T cell responses to AZD1222 COVID-19 vaccine. The study, taken as a whole, reports: The donor cohort was predominantly white British with a female majority, and clonal diversity may have been underestimated. Seropositive AZD1222 recipients at baseline numbered only 5 or 6.

Sequenced by immunoSEQ multiplex PCR; TCRdb stores in-frame clones only, minus some. The data contain about 110,000 clones, 90% of them singletons. Source: peripheral blood, taken 28 days after the second AZD1222 dose. This TCR was recovered from an adult who received the AZD1222 COVID-19 vaccine. V gene TRBV27 combines with J gene TRBJ2-7; D unresolved. The CDR3 loop reads CASSYGRSEQYF. CDR3 DNA sequence: TGTGCCAGCAGTTACGGGCGATCGGAGCAGTACTTC.